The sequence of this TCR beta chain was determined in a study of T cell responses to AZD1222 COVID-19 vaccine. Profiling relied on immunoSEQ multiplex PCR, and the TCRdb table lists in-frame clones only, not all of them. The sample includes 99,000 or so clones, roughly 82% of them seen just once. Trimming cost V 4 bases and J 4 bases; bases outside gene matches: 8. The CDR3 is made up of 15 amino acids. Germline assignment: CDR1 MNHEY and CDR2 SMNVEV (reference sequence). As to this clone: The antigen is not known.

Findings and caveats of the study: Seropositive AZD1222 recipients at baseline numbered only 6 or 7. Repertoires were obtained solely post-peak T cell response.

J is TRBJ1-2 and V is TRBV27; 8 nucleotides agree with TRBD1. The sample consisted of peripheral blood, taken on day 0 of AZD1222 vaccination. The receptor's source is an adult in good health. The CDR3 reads CASSSGTGLSYGYTF. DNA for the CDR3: TGTGCCAGCAGTTCCGGGACAGGACTTTCCTATGGCTACACCTTC.